Below, 20 T cell receptor beta chains from the same sample are listed, as sequenced in a study of beta chain features in type 1 diabetes. Since all of the isolated RNA was reverse transcribed, expressed TCRB transcripts were what got sequenced. The method was immunoSEQ multiplex PCR; TCRdb's version includes in-frame clones alone and lacks a portion of them. Seen here are 850,000 to 900,000 clones, about a sixth observed once, and the top ten hold 0.023%. The sample comprised naive CD4+ T cells from blood. The receptors were sampled from a woman younger than 30 in good health.

The chain joins TRBV18 to TRBJ2-1; 8 bases fit TRBD1. The ends lost 2 bases at V and 0 bases at J; junction bases unmatched: 0. This CDR3 contains 15 residues. Germline loops: CDR1 KGHSH, CDR2 LQKENI. This CDR3 is CASSPDRGSYNEQFF. The CDR3 DNA sequence: TGTGCCAGCTCACCAGACAGGGGCTCCTACAATGAGCAGTTCTTC.

This clone appeared a few times. The chain is built from TRBV5-6 and TRBJ2-3; no clear D gene. V was clipped by 1 base and J by 0 bases, with 12 bases between them. The germline CDR1 and CDR2 sequences are SGHDT and YYEEEE. This CDR3 spans 16 amino acids. This CDR3 is CASSLRGIPSTDTQYF. The CDR3 DNA is TGTGCCAGCAGCTTGCGTGGTATACCTAGCACAGATACGCAGTATTTT.

This clone was seen a handful of times. The V gene is TRBV29-1, the J gene TRBJ2-1, with D maybe TRBD1 (5 bases). The germline V and J ends were trimmed by 4 bases and 3 bases, with 13 bases remaining between them. The germline V gene encodes CDR1 SQVTM and CDR2 ANQGSEA. This CDR3 spans 14 amino acids. CDR3 region: CSVGQDTNYNEQFF. Written as DNA, the CDR3 is TGCAGCGTTGGTCAGGACACAAACTACAATGAGCAGTTCTTC.

A few counts support this clone. The rearrangement links TRBV5-1 to TRBJ1-1, with D perhaps TRBD1 (5 bases). CDR3 length equals 15 residues. Germline V gene lookup returns CDR1 SGHRS and CDR2 YFSETQ. With 0 bases removed from V and 1 base from J, the gap between germline ends came to 10 bases. The CDR3 reads CASSLVGTGNTEAFF. The DNA for the CDR3 is TGCGCCAGCAGCTTGGTGGGTACAGGGAACACTGAAGCTTTCTTT.

This clone occurred a few times. This rearrangement joins TRBV7-6 to TRBJ2-7; no clear D. In germline, CDR1 is SGHVS, CDR2 FNYEAQ. Deletions cut 5 bases from V and 1 base from J, with 9 bases between. The length of the CDR3 is 13 residues. The CDR3 loop reads CASSPPGSYEQYF. CDR3 coding DNA: TGTGCCAGCAGCCCGCCAGGATCCTACGAGCAGTACTTC.

The V and J genes are TRBV18 and TRBJ1-2, with 9 bases that match TRBD1. The CDR3 runs to 16 residues. Per the germline V gene, CDR1 is KGHSH and CDR2 is LQKENI. Unmatched junction bases numbered 14, after V lost 6 bases and J lost 6 bases. The CDR3 loop is CASSLRRDRDLDGYTF. Here the CDR3 DNA reads TGTGCCAGCTCTCTCCGCAGGGACAGGGACCTCGATGGCTACACCTTC.

This clone was found a few times. The genes are TRBV7-2 and TRBJ2-1, with 7 positions matching TRBD2. Unmatched junction bases numbered 12, after V lost 1 base and J lost 12 bases. There are 15 residues in the CDR3. Germline V lookup: CDR1 SGHTA, CDR2 FQGNSA. The CDR3 DNA reads as TGTGCCAGCAGCTTAGTGTCGGGAGGTTATGTCGGGCAGTTCTTC. The encoded protein is CASSLVSGGYVGQFF.

This clone came up a few times. The CDR3 bases are TGTGCCATCAGTGAGTCGCTAGGGGTCTCGGGGGAGCAGTACTTC. It is translated as CAISESLGVSGEQYF. The rearrangement uses TRBV10-3 and TRBJ2-7; either TRBD1 or TRBD2 may supply D (5 bases each). This CDR3 comprises 15 residues. Between the trimmed V and J ends, which lost 0 bases and 7 bases, there was a span of 16 bases. Germline assignment: CDR1 ENHRY and CDR2 SYGVKD.

This clone was detected only a few times. The chain couples TRBV7-2 to TRBJ2-3; possible D gene TRBD1, 5 bases. Germline values: CDR1 SGHTA, CDR2 FQGNSA. The CDR3 extends over 13 amino acids. Trimming cost V 2 bases and J 6 bases, with 9 bases left between them. The CDR3 nucleotides read TGTGCCAGCAGCTTACAGGGATCGGATACGCAGTATTTT. As protein: CASSLQGSDTQYF.

This chain uses TRBV5-1 with TRBJ2-5, with 12 nucleotides matching TRBD2. The DNA end is more similar to TRBJ2-7, so the J call may be wrong. This CDR3 spans 14 amino acids. Germline V CDR1 and CDR2: SGHRS, YFSETQ. CDR3 coding DNA: TGCGCCAGCAGCAGGACTAGCGGGGACTACGAGCAGTACTTC. It specifies CASSRTSGDYEQYF.

This chain joins TRBV6-1 and TRBJ1-3; D uncertain. Germline V gene data show CDR1 as MNHNS and CDR2 as SASEGT. There are 16 residues in the CDR3. V gave up 0 bases and J gave up 1 base, with 10 bases separating them. The CDR3 loop is CASSEAYGSSGNTIYF. CDR3 in DNA: TGTGCCAGCAGTGAAGCTTACGGCTCATCTGGAAACACCATATATTTT.

V and J are TRBV18 and TRBJ2-2; D is ambiguous. Deletions cut 4 bases from V and 4 bases from J, with 10 bases between. The CDR3 totals 14 residues. Germline-derived CDR1 and CDR2 are KGHSH and LQKENI. CDR3: CASSLDSSTGELFF. For the CDR3, the DNA is TGTGCCAGCTCACTCGACTCGTCCACCGGGGAGCTGTTTTTT.

The chain links TRBV5-4 to TRBJ1-2, with TRBD1 identical over 8 bases. V was pared by 1 base and J by 6 bases, with 2 bases of the junction left unmatched. CDR1 is SGHNT, CDR2 YYREEE, per germline (reference sequence). This CDR3 comprises 13 residues. The CDR3 DNA sequence: TGTGCCAGCAGCTTGCAGACAGGGGATGGCTACACCTTC. It codes for CASSLQTGDGYTF. Drawing the rest from reference TRBV5-4 and TRBJ1-2, the complete variable domain is ETGVTQSPTHLIKTRGQQVTLRCSSQSGHNTVSWYQQALGQGPQFIFQYYREEENGRGNFPPRFSGLQFPNYSSELNVNALELDDSALYLCASSLQTGDGYTFGSGTRLTVV.

Only a few counts were recorded for this clone. The rearrangement uses TRBV21-1 and TRBJ1-5. TRBV21-1 is classified as a pseudogene. This CDR3 has 16 residues. In nucleotides, the CDR3 is TGTGCCAGCAGCAAAATGGGACCCTTGAGCAATCAGCCCCAGCATTTT. Protein product: CASSKMGPLSNQPQHF.

This rearrangement joins TRBV4-2 to TRBJ2-2; 8 bases are a match to TRBD2. Germline V gene lookup returns CDR1 LGHNA and CDR2 YNFKEQ. V lost 1 base and J lost 3; bases outside the gene matches: 16. The CDR3 has 20 residues. The CDR3 reads CASSQVQGRGLAGHTGELFF. The CDR3 nucleotides read TGTGCCAGCAGCCAAGTCCAGGGCAGGGGTCTAGCGGGCCACACCGGGGAGCTGTTTTTT.

CDR3 residues: CASSPTGAVYNEQFF. CDR3 DNA: TGCGCCAGCAGCCCGACAGGGGCGGTTTACAATGAGCAGTTCTTC. V is TRBV5-1 and J is TRBJ2-1; 8 bases align to TRBD1. The length of the CDR3 is 15 residues. CDR1 and CDR2 from the germline V gene are SGHRS and YFSETQ. The V segment lost 4 bases and the J segment 4 bases; nucleotides outside the gene matches: 7.

This clone has just a few counts. The V call is TRBV21-1, the J call TRBJ2-5. TRBV21-1 is recorded as a pseudogene. CDR3 length equals 14 residues. The CDR3 here is CASSKGWLQETQYF. DNA for the CDR3: TGTGCCAGCAGCAAAGGGTGGCTACAAGAGACCCAGTACTTC.

This clone was counted a few times. The V call is TRBV11-1, the J call TRBJ1-1; tentatively, D is TRBD1 (6 bases). Trimming pared 5 bases from V and 8 bases from J, leaving 18 bases between. From germline, CDR1 is SGHAT and CDR2 FQDESV (reference sequence). The CDR3 loop spans 14 amino acids. The CDR3 nucleotides read TGTGCCAGCAGCCTGACCCCCGGGACACCGGAAGCTTTCTTT. It encodes CASSLTPGTPEAFF.

This clone was recorded a few times. The chain uses TRBV4-3 and TRBJ1-5, with D unclear. The CDR3 runs to 13 residues. V lost 1 base and J lost 5, with 6 bases in between. Per the germline V gene, CDR1 is LGHNA and CDR2 is YSLEER. The CDR3 reads CASSQGVDQPQHF. The CDR3 DNA reads as TGCGCCAGCAGCCAAGGAGTCGATCAGCCCCAGCATTTT.

The chain is built from TRBV6-1 and TRBJ1-5; no clear D gene. This CDR3 spans 13 amino acids. Germline CDR1 is MNHNS and CDR2 is SASEGT. V was clipped by 4 bases and J by 5 bases, with 9 bases between them. DNA of the CDR3: TGTGCCAGCAGTGTGAGTGGCGATCAGCCCCAGCATTTT. This codes for CASSVSGDQPQHF.